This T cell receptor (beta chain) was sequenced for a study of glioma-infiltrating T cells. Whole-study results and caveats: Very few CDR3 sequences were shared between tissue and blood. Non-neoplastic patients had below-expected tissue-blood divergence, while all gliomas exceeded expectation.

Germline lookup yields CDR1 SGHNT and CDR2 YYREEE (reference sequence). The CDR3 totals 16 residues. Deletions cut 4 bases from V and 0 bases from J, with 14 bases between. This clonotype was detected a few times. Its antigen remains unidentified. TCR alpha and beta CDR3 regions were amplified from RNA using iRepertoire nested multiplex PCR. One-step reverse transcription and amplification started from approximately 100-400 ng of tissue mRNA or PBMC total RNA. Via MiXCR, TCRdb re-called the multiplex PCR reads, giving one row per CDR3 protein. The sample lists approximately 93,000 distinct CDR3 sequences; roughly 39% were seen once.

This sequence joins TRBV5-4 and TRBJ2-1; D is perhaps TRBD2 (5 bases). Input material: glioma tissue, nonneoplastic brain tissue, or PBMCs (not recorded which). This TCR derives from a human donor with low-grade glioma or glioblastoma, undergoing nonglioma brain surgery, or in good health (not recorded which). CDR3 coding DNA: TGTGCCAGCAGCCCCGCGGGTGGAAGCTCCTACAATGAGCAGTTCTTC. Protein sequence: CASSPAGGSSYNEQFF.